This T cell receptor (beta chain) comes out of a study of T cell responses to AZD1222 COVID-19 vaccine. Clones were sequenced by immunoSEQ multiplex PCR, and TCRdb holds only the in-frame ones, with some missing. The sample lists roughly 150,000 clones, 85% to 95% occurring once. J gave up 6 bases and V 2 bases, and 6 bases lay outside the gene matches. This CDR3 has 13 amino acids. Germline lookup yields CDR1 GTSNPN and CDR2 SVGIG (reference sequence). The chain combines TRBV30 with TRBJ1-1; 7 bases fit TRBD1. The sequence came from an adult who received the AZD1222 COVID-19 vaccine. The sequenced sample was peripheral blood, obtained 28 days after the second AZD1222 dose. Here the CDR3 reads CAWSLGGSSEAFF. The CDR3 DNA reads as TGTGCCTGGAGTTTAGGGGGCTCGTCTGAAGCTTTCTTT.